Presented here are 9 T cell receptor beta chains from one specimen sequenced in a study of blood T cell repertoires in COVID-19. Sequenced by immunoSEQ multiplex PCR; TCRdb stores in-frame clones only, minus some. This sample has 450,000 to 500,000 clones; 70% to 90% occur once, and the top ten carry around 7.9%. The sample was PBMCs or T cells enriched from blood (not recorded which). These receptor sequences come from a woman in her sixties who had recovered from COVID-19.

The chain is built from TRBV11-2 and TRBJ2-5; a weak D match, TRBD1 (6 bases). The CDR3 loop spans 15 amino acids. V shed 3 bases and J shed 5 bases, with 16 bases lying between them. Germline V lookup: CDR1 SGHAT, CDR2 FQNNGV. CDR3 amino acids: CASSFLVGALETQYF. The CDR3 DNA reads as TGTGCCAGCAGCTTCTTAGTGGGGGCTCTGGAGACCCAGTACTTC.

The chain carries TRBV10-1 and TRBJ2-3, with a weak D call TRBD2 (6 bases). The CDR3 is 11 residues long. The germline gives CDR1 WNHNN, CDR2 SYGVQD (reference sequence). The V gene lost 4 bases and the J gene lost 8 bases, with 7 bases spanning the gap. The CDR3 sequence is CASSAGGTQYF. The CDR3 coding sequence is TGCGCCAGCAGTGCCGGGGGTACGCAGTATTTT.

This sequence joins TRBV5-1 and TRBJ2-1; D is unclear. The CDR3 consists of 15 residues. Looked up from germline, CDR1 is SGHRS and CDR2 is YFSETQ. Trimming stripped 0 bases from V and 4 bases from J, with 11 bases between. CDR3 coding DNA: TGCGCCAGCAGCTTGGCACGGGTTAGGTACAATGAGCAGTTCTTC. Amino acid sequence: CASSLARVRYNEQFF.

The rearrangement joins TRBV19 to TRBJ2-5; D is undetermined. Germline CDR1 is LNHDA and CDR2 is SQIVND (reference sequence). V lost 5 bases and J lost 5, with 12 bases in between. The CDR3 sequence is 13 residues long. This chain's CDR3 is CASSRSTEETQYF. The CDR3 DNA sequence: TGTGCCAGTAGTCGCTCGACGGAGGAGACCCAGTACTTC.

This chain joins TRBV10-3 and TRBJ1-5; no reliable D call. The CDR3 consists of 16 residues. The V end lost 4 bases, the J end lost 0 bases, and 13 bases lay between the germline ends. CDR1 and CDR2 (germline): ENHRY, SYGVKD. Here the CDR3 reads CAISAGSPNSNQPQHF. In DNA, the CDR3 is TGTGCCATCAGTGCTGGCAGTCCCAATAGCAATCAGCCCCAGCATTTT.

The chain links TRBV7-2 to TRBJ1-4; D may be TRBD1 (5 bases). CDR3 size: 15 residues. Trimming shortened V by 1 base and J by 1 base, and 7 bases separated the two germline ends. Germline-derived CDR1 and CDR2 are SGHTA and FQGNSA. CDR3: CASSLEGITNEKLFF. CDR3 DNA sequence: TGTGCCAGCAGCTTAGAGGGGATAACTAATGAAAAACTGTTTTTT. The full variable domain, with the rest looked up from reference TRBV7-2 and TRBJ1-4, is GAGVSQSPSNKVTEKGKDVELRCDPISGHTALYWYRQSLGQGLEFLIYFQGNSAPDKSGLPSDRFSAERTGGSVSTLTIQRTQQEDSAVYLCASSLEGITNEKLFFGSGTQLSVL.

The rearrangement links TRBV30 to TRBJ2-3; TRBD1 agrees at 7 bases. CDR1 is GTSNPN and CDR2 is SVGIG in the germline V gene (reference sequence). V lost 3 bases and J lost 2; bases outside the gene matches: 11. CDR3 length: 16 residues. Here the CDR3 DNA reads TGTGCCTGGAGCCCCAAAAGGGACAGATACACAGATACGCAGTATTTT. Its translation: CAWSPKRDRYTDTQYF. The full variable domain, with the rest looked up from reference TRBV30 and TRBJ2-3, is SQTIHQWPATLVQPVGSPLSLECTVEGTSNPNLYWYRQAAGRGLQLLFYSVGIGQISSEVPQNLSASRPQDRQFILSSKKLLLSDSGFYLCAWSPKRDRYTDTQYFGPGTRLTVL.

V gene TRBV5-1 combines with J gene TRBJ1-4, with D unresolved. CDR1 SGHRS and CDR2 YFSETQ come from the germline V gene. This CDR3 spans 16 amino acids. Trimming cost V 2 bases and J 4 bases, with 15 bases left between them. In nucleotides, the CDR3 is TGCGCCAGCAGCTTCCAACCACTTGTTGGTAATGAAAAACTGTTTTTT. Its translation is CASSFQPLVGNEKLFF.

CDR3 nucleotides: TGTGCCAGTAGTTGGGGAGCCAACAATGAGCAGTTCTTC. This codes for CASSWGANNEQFF. The chain couples TRBV19 to TRBJ2-1; tentative D call: TRBD2 (5 bases). This CDR3 has 13 residues. CDR1 is LNHDA, CDR2 SQIVND, per germline (reference sequence). Trimming removed 5 bases from V and 5 bases from J, with 10 bases in between.